This T cell receptor (beta chain) was captured by sequencing in a study of blood T cells in healthy people across ages (dated by TCRdb to 2014 to 2015). For the wider study: In model experiments, template switching captured about one uniquely barcoded TCR beta cDNA molecule for every two T cells. To track age-related changes in TCR beta repertoire diversity, the study relied on deep sequencing normalized with unique cDNA molecular identifiers. Donors were grouped into four age groups: young (average 16 years), middle-aged (39), aged (around 66) and long-lived (around 80). To avoid experimental bias, donors of different ages were spread randomly across the sequencing lanes. The study analyzed two additional independent replicas of 1 million unique cDNA reads from the same blood draw for two donors, one aged 18 to 30 and one aged 80 or older.

Systemically healthy Caucasian individuals from Russia, 35 to 40 in total and aged 6 to 90 years, were included as donors. Roughly 9 milliliters of peripheral blood were drawn from each donor into EDTA-treated Vacutainer tubes. Ficoll-Paque density-gradient centrifugation was used to isolate PBMCs, with at least 7 million per sample. Total RNA was extracted from PBMCs with Trizol reagent, with at least 6 micrograms obtained per sample. Naive CD45RAhigh/CD27high T cell percentages were measured by flow cytometry on a PBMC aliquot from every donor. Here is what the overall study found, with its caveats: Because the CMV infection status of the donors was unknown, age-related changes in expanded clonotypes may potentially have been confounded. Because profiling used bulk unsorted PBMCs, naive and antigen-experienced compartments could not be compared conclusively. Compared with the aged group, more naive CD4+ T cells, fewer expanded clones and increased TCR diversity were shown by the long-lived group, suggesting age selection. The percentage of naive T cells measured by flow cytometry correlated strongly with observed TCR beta diversity. Observed TCR beta diversity per million T cells fell roughly linearly with age, and a significant reduction was already apparent by age about 36. Estimates of total diversity based on one million sequenced T cells were regarded as lower bounds and as underestimates.

Counted from cysteine to phenylalanine, this CDR3 has 12 amino acids. Kept here is only the CDR3 DNA, which spans 36 bases and is read in frame from base 1. For CDR1 and CDR2, the germline V gene (reference sequence) lists SGHNT and YYREEE. V lost 0 bases and J lost 12 bases; the stretch between them is 10 bases long. A remark on this clonotype: It lacks a known antigen. Within one base of it there is no much larger clone, and no base qualities were kept.

Receptor amplification or capture employed 5' RACE. Sequenced using an Illumina HiSeq 2500. A second about 7 to 11 cycle PCR used a sample-barcoded 5' primer and a J-beta primer mix. A unique molecular identifier was introduced onto each TCR beta cDNA molecule by a template-switch 5' adaptor carrying 12 random nucleotides. At least 2.5 million CDR3-containing paired-end reads were obtained from each sample. The Mint cDNA synthesis kit, primed by a TRBC-specific oligonucleotide, was used to synthesize first-strand cDNA from all RNA. All cDNA was treated with uracil-DNA glycosylase and then went through a first 18-cycle PCR with the universal primers M1SS and BC2_uni_R. The study's own analysis went as follows. Normalization of each sample was performed by random selection of 1 million high-quality reads, each carrying a distinct molecular identifier. Instead of being binned into consensus sequences, reads with shared molecular identifiers were discarded. MiTCR, set to a Q25 quality threshold and the strictest error-elimination algorithm, was used for CDR3 identification, clonotype clustering and error correction. A nonparametric unseen species model using Euler transformation provided a lower-bound estimate of total TCR beta diversity. TCRdb cleaned the public reads at Q25 with fastp, built clones with MiXCR and kept in-frame beta chains. Each entry is one CDR3 protein sequence, shown with its most common DNA and genes. TCRdb's processing, not the study's, gives the V and J calls here. The sample has hundreds of thousands of distinct CDR3 sequences on record, around 50% of them singletons. The top ten clonotypes cover 15% to 20% of the sample.

The receptor comes from an elderly man in good health. Specimen: blood. The chain is assembled from TRBV5-4 and TRBJ2-1; a confident D gene designation cannot be given. The nucleotide sequence is TGTGCCAGCAGCTTGGCCGGCCTGGGGCAGTTCTTC. Protein translation: CASSLAGLGQFF.